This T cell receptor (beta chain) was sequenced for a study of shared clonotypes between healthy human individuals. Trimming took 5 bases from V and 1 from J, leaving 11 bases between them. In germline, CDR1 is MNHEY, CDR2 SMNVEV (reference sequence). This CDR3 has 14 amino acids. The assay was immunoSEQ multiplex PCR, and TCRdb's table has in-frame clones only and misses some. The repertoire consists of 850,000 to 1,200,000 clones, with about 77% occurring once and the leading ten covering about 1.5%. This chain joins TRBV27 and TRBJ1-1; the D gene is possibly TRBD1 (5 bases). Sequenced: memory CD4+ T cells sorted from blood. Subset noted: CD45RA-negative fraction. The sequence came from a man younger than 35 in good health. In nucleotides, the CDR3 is TGTGCCAGCAGTCACGCAGACAGGAACACTGAAGCTTTCTTT. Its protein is CASSHADRNTEAFF.